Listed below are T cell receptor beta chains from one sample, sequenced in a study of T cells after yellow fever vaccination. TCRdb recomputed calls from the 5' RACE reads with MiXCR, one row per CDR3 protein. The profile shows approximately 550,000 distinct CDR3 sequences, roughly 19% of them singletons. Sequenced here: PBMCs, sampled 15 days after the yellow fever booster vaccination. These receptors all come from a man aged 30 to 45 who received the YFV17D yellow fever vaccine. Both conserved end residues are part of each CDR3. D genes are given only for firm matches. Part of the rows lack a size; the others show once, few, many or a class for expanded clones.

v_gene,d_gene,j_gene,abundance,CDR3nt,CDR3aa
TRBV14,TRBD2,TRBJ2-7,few,TGTGCCAGCAGCCAAGGACTAGCGGGAGTCTACGAGCAGTACTTC,CASSQGLAGVYEQYF
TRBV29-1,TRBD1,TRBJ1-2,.,TGCAGCGCCGAGGTCGGGACAGGGGATGGCTACACCTTC,CSAEVGTGDGYTF
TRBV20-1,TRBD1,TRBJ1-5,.,TGCAGTGCTAGTTCGTCCCGGGACAGGGTAGAAAGCAATCAGCCCCAGCATTTT,CSASSSRDRVESNQPQHF
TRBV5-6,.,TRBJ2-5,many,TGTGCCAGCAGCCCGGATGGGGAGACCCAGTACTTC,CASSPDGETQYF
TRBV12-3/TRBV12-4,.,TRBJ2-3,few,TGTGCCAGCAGGTTCCGGGACATCCCGTATTTT,CASRFRDIPYF
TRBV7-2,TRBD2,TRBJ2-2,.,TGTGCCAGCAGCCCTACTCGAGCGGGAGGTAGGGCCGGGGAGCTGTTTTTT,CASSPTRAGGRAGELFF
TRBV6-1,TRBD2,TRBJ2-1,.,TGTGCCAGCAGAAATCCGGGGACTAGCAGCTACAATGAGCAGTTCTTC,CASRNPGTSSYNEQFF
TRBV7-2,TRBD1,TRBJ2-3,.,TGTGCCAGCACCGTGACAGGGGGAAGCACAGATACGCAGTATTTT,CASTVTGGSTDTQYF
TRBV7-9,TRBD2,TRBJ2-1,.,TGTGCCAGCAGCCGTAGCGGGAGGGCCCCGGGGAATGAGCAGTTCTTC,CASSRSGRAPGNEQFF
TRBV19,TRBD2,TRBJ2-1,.,TGTGCCAGTAGCTCAAAGGGAGGGACGCACAATGAGCAGTTCTTC,CASSSKGGTHNEQFF
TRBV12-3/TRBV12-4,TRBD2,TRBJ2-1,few,TGTGCCAGCAGTCTATATACACCGGGACTAGCGGGAGGGGCCTACAATGAGCAGTTCTTC,CASSLYTPGLAGGAYNEQFF
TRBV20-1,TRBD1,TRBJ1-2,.,TGCAGTGCGAGTACAACCTACTCAGGACAGGGGTTTGGCTACACCTTC,CSASTTYSGQGFGYTF
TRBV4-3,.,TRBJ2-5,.,TGCGCCAGCAGCCGCCCATCGACCCCACGGGGTATTGGAGAGACCCAGTACTTC,CASSRPSTPRGIGETQYF
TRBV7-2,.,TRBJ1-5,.,TGTGCCAGCAGCCAATTATATCAGCCCCAGCATTTT,CASSQLYQPQHF
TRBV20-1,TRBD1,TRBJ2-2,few,TGCAGTGCTTGGGGACAGGGAAGGAACACCGGGGAGCTGTTTTTT,CSAWGQGRNTGELFF
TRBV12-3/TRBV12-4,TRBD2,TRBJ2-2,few,TGTGCCAGCAGTTTGAGCGGGGTGAACACCGGGGAGCTGTTTTTT,CASSLSGVNTGELFF
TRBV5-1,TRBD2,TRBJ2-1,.,TGCGCCAGCGGAGATGGACTAGCGGGAAACTACAATGAGCAGTTCTTC,CASGDGLAGNYNEQFF
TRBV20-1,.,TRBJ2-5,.,TGCAGTGCTAGAGATGCCGAGGGCCCGGGGGAGACCCAGTACTTC,CSARDAEGPGETQYF
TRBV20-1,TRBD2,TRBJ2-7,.,TGCAGTGCTACGGACCTAGCGGGAGTACGGTACGAGCAGTACTTC,CSATDLAGVRYEQYF
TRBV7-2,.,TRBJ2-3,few,TGTGCCAGCAGCCCAGGTCGGACTATTAGCACAGATACGCAGTATTTT,CASSPGRTISTDTQYF